The T cell receptor beta chain under discussion was sequenced for a study of blood T cell repertoires in COVID-19. Study background: Acute and convalescent COVID-19 specimens originated in the United States, Italy and Spain. The analysed material was cDNA or gDNA that came from T cells, B-cell-depleted T cells, or PBMCs.

Per the authors' pipeline: Nucleated cell number was recorded as an estimate derived from reference gene primer amplification. The method was immunoSEQ multiplex PCR; TCRdb's version includes in-frame clones alone and lacks a portion of them. The V and J calls and clone size were taken over from that table, and D and trimming were inferred from the DNA. The data contain around 160,000 clones, roughly 85% of them singletons. The CDR3 has 13 residues. Trimming cost V 7 bases and J 5 bases, with 12 bases left between them. CDR1 and CDR2 (germline): SNHLY, FYNNEI. The sample taken for sequencing was peripheral blood. The sequence was collected from a woman aged 55-69 years with COVID-19, enrolled during active disease. The chain has TRBV2 and TRBJ1-5; D is undetermined. The CDR3 spells CASNYATDQPQHF. CDR3 nucleotide sequence: TGTGCCAGCAACTACGCAACGGATCAGCCCCAGCATTTT.